The entry below gives a single TCR beta chain sequence along with its context. CDR3 length: 17 amino acids. Per germline, CDR1 ENHRY and CDR2 SYGVKD. TCRdb reworked the 5' RACE reads into one entry per CDR3 protein, no DNA. In all, the sample yields hundreds of thousands of distinct CDR3 sequences. The record originates from a study of T cells expressing NK-cell markers. At the level of the study: TCR beta repertoires came from sorted CD3+CD56+NKG2C+, CD3+CD56+NKG2C- and CD3+CD56-NKG2C+ T cells. Seven sequenced donors out of eight were HCMV-seropositive, one seronegative.

The sequencing input was blood T cells: a sorted CD56 or NKG2C T cell subset, CD4+ or CD8+ T cells, or bulk PBMC T cells (not recorded which). The TCR originated in a man aged 18-70 years in good health. V gene TRBV10-3 combines with J gene TRBJ2-7; the TCRdb call, TRBD2, lacks DNA for checking. The CDR3 sequence: CAISESSGTSAYYEQYF.